This T cell receptor beta chain came from a study of cytomegalovirus exposure and HLA in healthy donors. Method: immunoSEQ multiplex PCR; TCRdb's copy keeps in-frame clones and lacks some. The table lists 300,000 to 400,000 clones, 88% of them singletons. Germline V gene lookup returns CDR1 LGHNA and CDR2 YSLEER. This CDR3 contains 14 residues. The V gene end was trimmed by 4 bases and the J gene end by 7 bases; junction bases not matched to a gene: 4. Sequencing was performed on PBMCs. The source of this sequence is a man aged 30 to 39 in good health and CMV-seronegative. The chain employs TRBV4-3 and TRBJ1-6; TRBD1 matches at 7 bases. As DNA, the CDR3 is TGCGCCAGCAGCCGACAGGGTGAAAATTCACCCCTCCACTTT. Protein product: CASSRQGENSPLHF.